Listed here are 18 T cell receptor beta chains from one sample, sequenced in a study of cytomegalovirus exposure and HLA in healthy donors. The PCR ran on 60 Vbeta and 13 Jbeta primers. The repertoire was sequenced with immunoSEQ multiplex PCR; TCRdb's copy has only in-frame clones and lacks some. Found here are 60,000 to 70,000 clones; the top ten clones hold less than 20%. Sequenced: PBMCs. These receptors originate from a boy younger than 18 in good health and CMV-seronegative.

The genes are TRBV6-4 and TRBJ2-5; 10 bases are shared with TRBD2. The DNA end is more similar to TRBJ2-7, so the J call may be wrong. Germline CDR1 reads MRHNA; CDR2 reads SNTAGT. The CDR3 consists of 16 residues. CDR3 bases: TGTGCCAGCAGTGAAGAAAGTCTAGCGGGAGAATCCGAGCAGTACTTC. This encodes CASSEESLAGESEQYF.

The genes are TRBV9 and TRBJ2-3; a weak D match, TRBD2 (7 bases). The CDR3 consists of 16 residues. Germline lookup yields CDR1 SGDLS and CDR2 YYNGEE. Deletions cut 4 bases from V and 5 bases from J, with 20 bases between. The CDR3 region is CASSPRGGASGDTQYF. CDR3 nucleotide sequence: TGTGCCAGCAGCCCCCGAGGGGGGGCTTCTGGAGATACGCAGTATTTT.

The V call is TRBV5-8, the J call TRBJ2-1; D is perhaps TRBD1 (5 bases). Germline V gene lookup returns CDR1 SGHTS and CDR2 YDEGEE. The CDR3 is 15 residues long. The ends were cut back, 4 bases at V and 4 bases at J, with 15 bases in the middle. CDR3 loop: CASSGSGTGYNEQFF. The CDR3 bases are TGTGCCAGCAGCGGCTCGGGTACAGGATACAATGAGCAGTTCTTC.

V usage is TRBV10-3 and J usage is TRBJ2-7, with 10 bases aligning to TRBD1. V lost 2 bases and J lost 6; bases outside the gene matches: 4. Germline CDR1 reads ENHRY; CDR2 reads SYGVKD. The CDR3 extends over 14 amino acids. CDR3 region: CAISEGQGEVEQYF. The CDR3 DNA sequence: TGTGCCATCAGTGAGGGACAGGGGGAAGTCGAGCAGTACTTC.

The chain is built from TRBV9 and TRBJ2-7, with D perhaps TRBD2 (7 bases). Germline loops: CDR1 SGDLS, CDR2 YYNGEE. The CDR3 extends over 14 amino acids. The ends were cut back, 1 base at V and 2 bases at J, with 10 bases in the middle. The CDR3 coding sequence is TGTGCCAGCAGCGTAAGGGGGGGTCCCTACGAGCAGTACTTC. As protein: CASSVRGGPYEQYF.

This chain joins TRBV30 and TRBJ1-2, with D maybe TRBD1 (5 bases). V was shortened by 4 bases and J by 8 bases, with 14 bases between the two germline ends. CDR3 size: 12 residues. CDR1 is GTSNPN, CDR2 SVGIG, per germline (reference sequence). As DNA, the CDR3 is TGTGCCTGGACTGGGGCGGAGATGGGCTACACCTTC. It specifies CAWTGAEMGYTF.

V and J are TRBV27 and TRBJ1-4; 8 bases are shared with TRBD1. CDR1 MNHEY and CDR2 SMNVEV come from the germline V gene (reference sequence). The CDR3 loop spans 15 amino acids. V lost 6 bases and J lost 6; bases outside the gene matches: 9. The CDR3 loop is CASRSGGAGDEKLFF. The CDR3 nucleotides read TGTGCCAGCAGATCAGGGGGCGCGGGGGATGAAAAACTGTTTTTT. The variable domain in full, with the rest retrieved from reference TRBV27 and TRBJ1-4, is EAQVTQNPRYLITVTGKKLTVTCSQNMNHEYMSWYRQDPGLGLRQIYYSMNVEVTDKGDVPEGYKVSRKEKRNFPLILESPSPNQTSLYFCASRSGGAGDEKLFFGSGTQLSVL.

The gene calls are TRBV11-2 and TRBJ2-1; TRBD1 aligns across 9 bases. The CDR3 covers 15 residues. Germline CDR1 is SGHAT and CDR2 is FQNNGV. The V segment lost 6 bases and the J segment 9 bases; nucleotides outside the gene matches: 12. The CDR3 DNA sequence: TGTGCCAGCAGTGCGGACAGGGGCCTTATGGCTGAGCAGTTCTTC. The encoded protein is CASSADRGLMAEQFF. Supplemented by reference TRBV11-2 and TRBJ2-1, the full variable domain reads EAGVAQSPRYKIIEKRQSVAFWCNPISGHATLYWYQQILGQGPKLLIQFQNNGVVDDSQLPKDRFSAERLKGVDSTLKIQPAKLEDSAVYLCASSADRGLMAEQFFGPGTRLTVL.

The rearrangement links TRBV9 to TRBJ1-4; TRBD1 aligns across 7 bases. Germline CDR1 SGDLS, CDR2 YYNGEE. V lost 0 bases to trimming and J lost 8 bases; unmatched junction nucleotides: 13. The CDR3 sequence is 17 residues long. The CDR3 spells CASSVGPAGGAREKLFF. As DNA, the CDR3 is TGTGCCAGCAGCGTAGGTCCGGCAGGGGGAGCCCGAGAAAAACTGTTTTTT.

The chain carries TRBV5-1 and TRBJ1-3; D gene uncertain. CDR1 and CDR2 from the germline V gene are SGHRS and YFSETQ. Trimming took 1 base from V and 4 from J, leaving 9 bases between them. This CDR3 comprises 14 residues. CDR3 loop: CASSLLAGGNTIYF. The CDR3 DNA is TGCGCCAGCAGCTTGTTGGCGGGGGGAAACACCATATATTTT.

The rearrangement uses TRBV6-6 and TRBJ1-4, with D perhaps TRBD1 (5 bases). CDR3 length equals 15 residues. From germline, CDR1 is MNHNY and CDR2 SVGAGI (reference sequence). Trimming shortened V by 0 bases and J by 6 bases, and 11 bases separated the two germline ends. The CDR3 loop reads CASSYSAGLDEKLFF. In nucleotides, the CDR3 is TGTGCCAGCAGTTACTCTGCAGGGTTGGATGAAAAACTGTTTTTT.

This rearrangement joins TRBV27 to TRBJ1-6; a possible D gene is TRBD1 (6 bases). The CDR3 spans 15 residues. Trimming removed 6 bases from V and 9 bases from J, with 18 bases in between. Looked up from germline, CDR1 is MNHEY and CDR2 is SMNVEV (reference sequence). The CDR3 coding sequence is TGTGCCAGCAGCTTCATTCAGGGGAGTGCTTCACCCCTCCACTTT. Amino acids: CASSFIQGSASPLHF.

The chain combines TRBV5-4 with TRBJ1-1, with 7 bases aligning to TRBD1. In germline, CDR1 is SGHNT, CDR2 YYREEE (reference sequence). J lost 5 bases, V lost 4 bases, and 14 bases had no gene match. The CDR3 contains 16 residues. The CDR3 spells CASSPVGGTGDTEAFF. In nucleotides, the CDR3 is TGTGCCAGCAGCCCAGTAGGGGGAACAGGGGATACTGAAGCTTTCTTT.

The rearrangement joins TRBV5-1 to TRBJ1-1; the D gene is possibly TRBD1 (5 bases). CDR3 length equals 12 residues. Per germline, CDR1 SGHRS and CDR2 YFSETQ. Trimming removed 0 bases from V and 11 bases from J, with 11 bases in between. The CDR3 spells CASSLARDVAFF. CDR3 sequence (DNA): TGCGCCAGCAGCTTGGCCAGGGATGTGGCTTTCTTT.

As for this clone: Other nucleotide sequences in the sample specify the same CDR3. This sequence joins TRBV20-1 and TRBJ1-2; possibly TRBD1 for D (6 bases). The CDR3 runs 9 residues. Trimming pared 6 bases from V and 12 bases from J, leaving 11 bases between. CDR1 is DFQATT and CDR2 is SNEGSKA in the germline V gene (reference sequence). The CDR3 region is CSATQGNTF. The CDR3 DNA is TGCAGTGCCACCCAGGGGAACACCTTC.

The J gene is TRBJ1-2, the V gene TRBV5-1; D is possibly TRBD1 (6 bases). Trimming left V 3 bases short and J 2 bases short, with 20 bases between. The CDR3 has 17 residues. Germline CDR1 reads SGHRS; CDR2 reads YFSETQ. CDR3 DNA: TGCGCCAGCAGCTCGGCCGGGACACCTCTTCAAAACTATGGCTACACCTTC. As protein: CASSSAGTPLQNYGYTF.

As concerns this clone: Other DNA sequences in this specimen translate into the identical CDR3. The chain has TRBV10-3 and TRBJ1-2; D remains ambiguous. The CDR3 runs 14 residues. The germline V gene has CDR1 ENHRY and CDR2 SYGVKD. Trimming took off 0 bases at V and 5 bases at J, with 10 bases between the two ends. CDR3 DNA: TGTGCCATCAGTGAGTCTGGCGGCGATTATGGCTACACCTTC. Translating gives CAISESGGDYGYTF.

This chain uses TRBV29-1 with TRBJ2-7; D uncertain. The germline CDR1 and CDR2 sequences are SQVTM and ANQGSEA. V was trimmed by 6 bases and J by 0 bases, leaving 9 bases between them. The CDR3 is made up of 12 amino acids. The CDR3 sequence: CSVTSSSYEQYF. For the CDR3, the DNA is TGCAGCGTGACATCGAGCTCCTACGAGCAGTACTTC.